The 27 T cell receptor beta chains listed next were all sequenced from one sample in a study of CD8+ T cells in alopecia areata. Researchers took lesional scalp punch biopsies and peripheral blood from people who were alopecia areata patients. RNA was isolated and reverse transcribed to cDNA, the sequencing template. Libraries were prepared by immunoSEQ multiplex PCR; TCRdb keeps only in-frame clonotypes and omits some of them. Here the sample spans more than 11,000 clones, 45% to 60% being singletons. Sequenced material: skin, taken at week 0. These receptor sequences come from a human donor with alopecia areata.

The V gene is TRBV7-2, the J gene TRBJ1-1; D remains unclear. Germline V CDR1 and CDR2: SGHTA, FQGNSA. CDR3 length: 14 amino acids. Trimming cost V 6 bases and J 4 bases, with 15 bases left between them. CDR3 loop: CASSPAPPTTEAFF. CDR3 sequence (DNA): TGTGCCAGCAGTCCAGCCCCCCCGACCACTGAAGCTTTCTTT.

This clone was observed a single time. CDR3 in DNA: TGTGCCAGTAGTATAGGGTTTGAAAATGAGCAGTTCTTC. Translated, it gives CASSIGFENEQFF. V and J are TRBV19 and TRBJ2-1, with D unresolved. Germline CDR1 LNHDA, CDR2 SQIVND (reference sequence). The ends were cut back, 1 base at V and 7 bases at J, with 8 bases in the middle. CDR3 length equals 13 residues.

This clone has only a few counts. This chain links TRBV19 with TRBJ2-7; TRBD1 aligns across 8 bases. Germline trimming cut 7 bases from V and 6 bases from J; bases unmatched to any gene: 17. The CDR3 extends over 16 amino acids. Germline CDR1 reads LNHDA; CDR2 reads SQIVND (reference sequence). This chain's CDR3 is CASTPGRQGWPGEQYF. CDR3 in DNA: TGTGCCAGTACCCCCGGGCGACAGGGGTGGCCTGGCGAGCAGTACTTC.

The chain recombines TRBV7-2 with TRBJ1-1, with no clear D. V lost 3 bases and J 5 bases, leaving 13 bases between the germline ends. From germline, CDR1 is SGHTA and CDR2 FQGNSA. The CDR3 spans 14 residues. The CDR3 DNA sequence: TGTGCCAGCAGCTTGGGGAGAGTCAGGACTGAAGCTTTCTTT. It is translated as CASSLGRVRTEAFF.

A few counts support this clone. The chain carries TRBV28 and TRBJ1-2; D not certain. CDR3 length: 14 residues. The V gene's germline CDR1 is MDHEN and CDR2 SYDVKM. The germline V and J ends were trimmed by 3 bases and 0 bases, with 8 bases remaining between them. CDR3 in amino acids: CASSLLVTNYGYTF. CDR3 bases: TGTGCCAGCAGTTTGTTAGTTACTAACTATGGCTACACCTTC.

This clone has more than one count but fewer than ten. One end of the junction does not line up with germline, which may come from a read error. The chain combines TRBV7-7 with TRBJ2-1; TRBD2 agrees at 13 bases. From germline, CDR1 is SSHAT and CDR2 FNYEAQ (reference sequence). This CDR3 region has 18 residues. CDR3 sequence: CASSLSGPGTSGDNEQFF. The CDR3 region has the DNA TGTGCTAGCAGCTTATCAGGTCCCGGGACTAGCGGGGACAATGAGCAGTTCTTC.

DNA for the CDR3: TGTGCCACCCCCGGGGGGGCCCCTCCTAGCACAGATACGCAGTATTTT. Its translation: CATPGGAPPSTDTQYF. This sequence joins TRBV2 and TRBJ2-3; 8 bases are shared with TRBD2. This CDR3 is 16 amino acids long. CDR1 is SNHLY and CDR2 is FYNNEI in the germline V gene. Unmatched junction bases numbered 12, after V lost 10 bases and J lost 0 bases.

The rearrangement uses TRBV4-1 and TRBJ2-7, with 9 bases matching TRBD1. V shed 5 bases, J shed 6 bases, and the junction held 5 bases outside the gene matches. The CDR3 runs 13 residues. Looked up from germline, CDR1 is MGHRA and CDR2 is YSYEKL. The CDR3 DNA sequence: TGCGCCAGCAGCGGACAGGGGATGGGCGAGCAGTACTTC. It yields the protein CASSGQGMGEQYF.

This chain uses TRBV30 with TRBJ1-2; D not certain. Germline lookup yields CDR1 GTSNPN and CDR2 SVGIG (reference sequence). The CDR3 consists of 13 residues. V was trimmed by 0 bases and J by 5 bases, leaving 10 bases between them. In DNA form, the CDR3 reads TGTGCCTGGAGTGTAGGCAGGTGGTATGGCTACACCTTC. It yields the protein CAWSVGRWYGYTF. The complete variable domain, with remaining parts taken from reference TRBV30 and TRBJ1-2, reads SQTIHQWPATLVQPVGSPLSLECTVEGTSNPNLYWYRQAAGRGLQLLFYSVGIGQISSEVPQNLSASRPQDRQFILSSKKLLLSDSGFYLCAWSVGRWYGYTFGSGTRLTVV.

V is TRBV28 and J is TRBJ1-4; no definite D call. The germline V gene encodes CDR1 MDHEN and CDR2 SYDVKM. CDR3 length equals 16 residues. Trimming removed 5 bases at V and 4 bases at J, with 17 bases between. The CDR3 loop reads CASSRYRGCFNEKLFF. The CDR3 DNA is TGTGCCAGCAGTCGATACCGAGGGTGCTTTAATGAAAAACTGTTTTTT.

This clone was picked up a small number of times. V is TRBV7-2 and J is TRBJ2-3, with 9 bases lining up with TRBD1. Germline V lookup: CDR1 SGHTA, CDR2 FQGNSA. With V trimmed by 3 bases and J by 3 bases, 7 bases remained unmatched. The CDR3 is made up of 16 amino acids. DNA of the CDR3: TGTGCCAGCAGCTTGGGCGTGGGACAGGGAACAGATACGCAGTATTTT. It translates to CASSLGVGQGTDTQYF.

The rearrangement joins TRBV7-6 to TRBJ1-6; a weak D match, TRBD1 (5 bases). CDR1 is SGHVS and CDR2 is FNYEAQ in the germline V gene. The germline V and J ends were trimmed by 5 bases and 7 bases, with 18 bases remaining between them. There are 16 residues in the CDR3. For the CDR3, the DNA is TGTGCCAGCAGCCCTACAGGCCCCGAGGGAAATTCACCCCTCCACTTT. It specifies CASSPTGPEGNSPLHF.

The gene calls are TRBV15 and TRBJ1-1; D possibly corresponds to TRBD1 (6 bases). CDR1 LNHNV and CDR2 YYDKDF come from the germline V gene (reference sequence). The V end was cut by 0 bases, the J end by 1 base, with 12 bases between. The CDR3 spans 16 residues. The chain's CDR3 is CATSRDRGQPNTEAFF. In nucleotides, the CDR3 is TGTGCCACCAGCAGAGATCGTGGACAGCCGAACACTGAAGCTTTCTTT.

This chain links TRBV5-1 with TRBJ2-3; 8 bases are a match to TRBD2. The CDR3 runs 15 residues. In germline, CDR1 is SGHRS, CDR2 YFSETQ. J gave up 4 bases and V 0 bases, and 4 bases lay outside the gene matches. The CDR3 spells CASSLGGGPPDTQYF. CDR3 coding DNA: TGCGCCAGCAGCTTGGGCGGGGGGCCCCCAGATACGCAGTATTTT.

V and J are TRBV5-1 and TRBJ1-1; unclear D gene. V dropped 4 bases and J dropped 4 bases, with 11 bases sitting between them. The CDR3 loop spans 13 amino acids. CDR1 is SGHRS and CDR2 is YFSETQ in the germline V gene. CDR3 nucleotide sequence: TGCGCCAGCAGCCCGGGGTTGGGCACTGAAGCTTTCTTT. Translated: CASSPGLGTEAFF. The full variable domain, in which reference TRBV5-1 and TRBJ1-1 provide the parts outside the CDR3, is KAGVTQTPRYLIKTRGQQVTLSCSPISGHRSVSWYQQTPGQGLQFLFEYFSETQRNKGNFPGRFSGRQFSNSRSEMNVSTLELGDSALYLCASSPGLGTEAFFGQGTRLTVV.

The CDR3: CASSLAPVISTDTQYF. CDR3 DNA: TGCGCCAGCAGCTTAGCTCCGGTAATTAGCACAGATACGCAGTATTTT. The chain couples TRBV5-1 to TRBJ2-3, with D unclear. Germline CDR1 and CDR2: SGHRS and YFSETQ. The CDR3 covers 16 residues. Trimming removed 2 bases at V and 0 bases at J, with 13 bases between.

V is TRBV6-1 and J is TRBJ2-1; 7 bases are a match to TRBD2. Losses at the gene ends were 7 bases for V and 0 bases for J; bases not matched to a gene: 6. CDR3 size: 15 residues. Germline loops: CDR1 MNHNS, CDR2 SASEGT. CDR3: CASTLWGGSYNEQFF. The CDR3 DNA reads TGTGCCAGCACCCTATGGGGGGGCTCCTACAATGAGCAGTTCTTC.

This chain joins TRBV6-6 and TRBJ1-2, with no clear D. The germline V gene encodes CDR1 MNHNY and CDR2 SVGAGI (reference sequence). V was cut by 6 bases and J by 4 bases, with 12 bases left in between. The CDR3 loop spans 13 amino acids. In DNA form, the CDR3 reads TGTGCCAGCAGGGGAGACTCCCCCTATGGCTACACCTTC. Translated, it gives CASRGDSPYGYTF.

The chain has TRBV5-1 and TRBJ2-2, with TRBD2 matching over 11 bases. The CDR3 is 16 residues long. Looked up from germline, CDR1 is SGHRS and CDR2 is YFSETQ. V gave up 2 bases and J gave up 6 bases; unmatched junction bases: 6. CDR3 DNA: TGCGCCAGCAGCTTCACTAGCGGGGGTGCCGCCGGGGAGCTGTTTTTT. It translates to CASSFTSGGAAGELFF. The variable domain in full, completed from reference TRBV5-1 and TRBJ2-2, reads KAGVTQTPRYLIKTRGQQVTLSCSPISGHRSVSWYQQTPGQGLQFLFEYFSETQRNKGNFPGRFSGRQFSNSRSEMNVSTLELGDSALYLCASSFTSGGAAGELFFGEGSRLTVL.

V is TRBV4-2 and J is TRBJ2-7; D gene ambiguous. Per germline, CDR1 LGHNA and CDR2 YNFKEQ. The CDR3 loop spans 14 amino acids. V dropped 1 base and J dropped 5 bases, with 12 bases sitting between them. The CDR3 here is CASSQVGSWDEQYF. The CDR3 DNA follows: TGTGCCAGCAGCCAAGTTGGCTCCTGGGACGAGCAGTACTTC.

This clone was recorded a few times. The J gene is TRBJ2-2, the V gene TRBV27; 10 bases align to TRBD1. This CDR3 has 15 amino acids. The J segment lost 5 bases and the V segment lost 3 bases, leaving 3 bases of the junction unmatched. Germline loops: CDR1 MNHEY, CDR2 SMNVEV (reference sequence). The CDR3 sequence: CASSLTGGYTGELFF. The CDR3 DNA is TGTGCCAGCAGTTTGACAGGGGGCTATACCGGGGAGCTGTTTTTT.

The chain couples TRBV5-4 to TRBJ2-3; D is possibly TRBD1 or TRBD2 (5 bases each). The length of the CDR3 is 14 residues. Germline V CDR1 and CDR2: SGHNT, YYREEE (reference sequence). V gave up 1 base and J gave up 1 base, with 7 bases separating them. DNA for the CDR3: TGTGCCAGCAGCTTGACGGGACGCACAGATACGCAGTATTTT. This gives the protein CASSLTGRTDTQYF.

The chain joins TRBV5-1 to TRBJ1-2, with 9 bases fitting TRBD1. The CDR3 has 14 amino acids. V was clipped by 3 bases and J by 6 bases; unmatched bases: 6. Germline CDR1 reads SGHRS; CDR2 reads YFSETQ. CDR3 region: CASSSQGAEHGYTF. The DNA for the CDR3 is TGCGCCAGCAGCTCACAGGGGGCTGAGCATGGCTACACCTTC. The variable domain in full, with the rest retrieved from reference TRBV5-1 and TRBJ1-2, is KAGVTQTPRYLIKTRGQQVTLSCSPISGHRSVSWYQQTPGQGLQFLFEYFSETQRNKGNFPGRFSGRQFSNSRSEMNVSTLELGDSALYLCASSSQGAEHGYTFGSGTRLTVV.

The V and J genes are TRBV12-2 and TRBJ1-4; the table's D gene call, TRBD1, was not cross checked with the DNA. TRBV12-2 is a pseudogene. This CDR3 region has 15 residues. The DNA of the CDR3 is TGTGCAAGTCGCTCGGGACAGGGTATACGTGAAAAACTGTTTTTT. Translating gives CASRSGQGIREKLFF.

This clone was counted a few times. The chain has TRBV6-5 and TRBJ2-2, with D unresolved. The CDR3 is made up of 15 amino acids. The germline CDR1 and CDR2 sequences are MNHEY and SVGAGI. Between the trimmed V and J ends, which lost 7 bases and 3 bases, there was a span of 15 bases. CDR3 sequence reads: CASKASLGDTGELFF. The CDR3 DNA sequence: TGTGCCAGCAAGGCCTCCCTGGGCGACACCGGGGAGCTGTTTTTT.

The V and J genes are TRBV4-1 and TRBJ1-2; tentative D call: TRBD1 (6 bases). V was cut by 4 bases and J by 4 bases, with 16 bases left in between. CDR1 MGHRA and CDR2 YSYEKL come from the germline V gene. The CDR3 consists of 15 residues. The CDR3 sequence: CASSPDRWTGYGYTF. The CDR3, as DNA: TGCGCCAGCAGCCCTGACAGGTGGACGGGCTATGGCTACACCTTC.

The genes are TRBV4-1 and TRBJ2-1, with TRBD1 matching 8 bases. The CDR3 consists of 16 residues. After removal of 0 bases from V and 4 bases from J, the junction contained 5 bases not matched to a gene. Germline-derived CDR1 and CDR2 are MGHRA and YSYEKL. The CDR3 region is CASSQDHRGEYNEQFF. In DNA form, the CDR3 reads TGCGCCAGCAGCCAAGACCACAGGGGGGAGTACAATGAGCAGTTCTTC.